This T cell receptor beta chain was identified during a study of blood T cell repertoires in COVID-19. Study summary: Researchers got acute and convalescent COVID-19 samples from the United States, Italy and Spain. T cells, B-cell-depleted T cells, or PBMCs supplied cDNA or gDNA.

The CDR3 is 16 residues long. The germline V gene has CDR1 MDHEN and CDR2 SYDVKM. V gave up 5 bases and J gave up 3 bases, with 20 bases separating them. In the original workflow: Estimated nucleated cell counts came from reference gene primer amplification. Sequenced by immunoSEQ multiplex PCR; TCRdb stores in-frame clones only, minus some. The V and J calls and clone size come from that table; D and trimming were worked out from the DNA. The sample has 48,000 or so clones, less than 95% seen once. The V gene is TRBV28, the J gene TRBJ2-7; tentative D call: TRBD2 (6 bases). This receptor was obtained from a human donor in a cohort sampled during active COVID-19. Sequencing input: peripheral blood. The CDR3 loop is CASSTRRGLWSYEQYF. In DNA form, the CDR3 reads TGTGCCAGCAGTACCCGCCGGGGGTTGTGGAGCTACGAGCAGTACTTC.